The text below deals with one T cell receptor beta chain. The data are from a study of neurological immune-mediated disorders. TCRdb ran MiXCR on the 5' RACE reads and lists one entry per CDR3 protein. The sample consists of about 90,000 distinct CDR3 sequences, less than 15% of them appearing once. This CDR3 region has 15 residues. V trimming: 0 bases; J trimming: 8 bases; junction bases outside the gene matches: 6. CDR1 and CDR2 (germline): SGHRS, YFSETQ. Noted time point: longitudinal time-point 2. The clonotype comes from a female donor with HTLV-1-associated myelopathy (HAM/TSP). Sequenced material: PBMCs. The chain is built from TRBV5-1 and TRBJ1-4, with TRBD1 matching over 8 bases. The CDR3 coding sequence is TGCGCCAGCAGCTTGGACCACCGGGACAGGGAAAAACTGTTTTTT. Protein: CASSLDHRDREKLFF.